This T cell receptor beta chain derives from a study of cytomegalovirus exposure and HLA in healthy donors. This clone was observed once. Amplification used 60 Vbeta primers and 13 Jbeta primers. Here immunoSEQ multiplex PCR was the method, and the copy in TCRdb shows in-frame clones only, minus some. The data contain approximately 100,000 clones, around four fifths of them seen just once; the ten biggest clones take up roughly 5%. Germline CDR1 and CDR2: SGHDN and FVKESK. CDR3 length: 18 residues. The trim removed 4 bases at V and 2 bases at J, leaving 13 bases unmatched. What was sequenced was PBMCs. This TCR came from a woman in her thirties or forties in good health and CMV-seronegative. The V call is TRBV14, the J call TRBJ2-2; 7 bases map to TRBD1. This CDR3 is CASSLEGALRLNTGELFF. The CDR3 DNA sequence: TGTGCCAGCAGCCTAGAGGGGGCGCTTCGCCTTAACACCGGGGAGCTGTTTTTT.